One sample yielded the 27 T cell receptor beta chains listed below, sequenced in a study of control samples from healthy donors and cancer patients (dated by TCRdb to the early 2020s). The library relied on the immunoSEQ multiplex PCR assay. The immuneACCESS repertoire file appears here via TCRdb, limited to in-frame rearrangements. These files lack a portion of the clones; in checked studies, under half of the deficit traces to unresolved V genes, and the cause of the others is not known. Across this sample there are about 160,000 clones, with about 94% seen only once. The ten most abundant clones make up 8.5% of the sample. The source material was blood. The receptor source for this set is a woman aged 40 to 50 in good health.

This chain uses TRBV4-3 with TRBJ1-2; D perhaps matches TRBD1 (5 bases). The ends were cut back, 3 bases at V and 4 bases at J, with 9 bases in the middle. This CDR3 spans 13 amino acids. Germline CDR1 and CDR2: LGHNA and YSLEER. CDR3 nucleotide sequence: TGCGCCAGCAGCCAGGGACCCCGCTATGGCTACACCTTC. This gives the protein CASSQGPRYGYTF.

In its sample, this clone was seen once. V is TRBV4-1 and J is TRBJ2-4; D remains ambiguous. V lost 3 bases to trimming and J lost 0 bases, with 15 bases between them. Germline V gives CDR1 MGHRA, CDR2 YSYEKL. This CDR3 is built from 17 residues. The CDR3 is CASSHPRGSLAKNIQYF. The CDR3 DNA sequence: TGCGCCAGCAGCCATCCCCGTGGCAGTCTAGCCAAAAACATTCAGTACTTC.

This sequence joins TRBV7-9 and TRBJ1-4; TRBD1 matches 8 bases. The CDR3 has 14 amino acids. Germline V gene lookup returns CDR1 SEHNR and CDR2 FQNEAQ (reference sequence). With 5 bases clipped from V and 6 bases from J, the junction kept 5 bases outside the gene matches. The CDR3 coding sequence is TGTGCCAGCAGCCTCGGACAGGGCCATGAAAAACTGTTTTTT. It specifies CASSLGQGHEKLFF.

The genes are TRBV10-1 and TRBJ2-3; D remains unclear. Germline-derived CDR1 and CDR2 are WNHNN and SYGVQD (reference sequence). The ends were cut back, 10 bases at V and 2 bases at J, with 10 bases in the middle. The CDR3 covers 12 residues. CDR3 protein: CATGLTTDTQYF. CDR3 in DNA: TGCGCCACGGGCTTAACCACAGATACGCAGTATTTT.

A single count supports this clone. This chain uses TRBV9 with TRBJ2-3; 7 bases agree with TRBD1. Looked up from germline, CDR1 is SGDLS and CDR2 is YYNGEE. J lost 2 bases, V lost 0 bases, and 3 bases had no gene match. The CDR3 loop spans 15 amino acids. CDR3 loop: CASSVEGTATDTQYF. The CDR3 nucleotides are TGTGCCAGCAGCGTAGAAGGGACAGCCACAGATACGCAGTATTTT.

DNA of the CDR3: TGTGCCAGCAGCGGCGGTAGCGGGAGGTACGAGCAGTACTTC. Encoded protein: CASSGGSGRYEQYF. The V gene is TRBV9, the J gene TRBJ2-7, with 10 bases identical to TRBD2. The CDR3 sequence is 14 residues long. Germline V CDR1 and CDR2: SGDLS, YYNGEE. V gave up 3 bases and J gave up 4 bases; unmatched junction bases: 4.

The rearrangement uses TRBV14 and TRBJ2-5; D is possibly TRBD1 (5 bases). Germline assignment: CDR1 SGHDN and CDR2 FVKESK. V lost 1 base and J 0 bases, leaving 18 bases between the germline ends. This CDR3 has 18 residues. CDR3 amino acids: CASSQVRSGPAYQETQYF. The CDR3 DNA reads TGTGCCAGCAGCCAAGTTAGGTCAGGGCCCGCGTACCAAGAGACCCAGTACTTC.

V is TRBV9 and J is TRBJ2-7; D is ambiguous. V was cut by 4 bases and J by 5 bases, with 16 bases left in between. The CDR3 runs 14 residues. Germline values: CDR1 SGDLS, CDR2 YYNGEE. CDR3 protein: CASSTRADADEQYF. Written as DNA, the CDR3 is TGTGCCAGCAGCACCCGGGCCGACGCGGACGAGCAGTACTTC.

The chain links TRBV30 to TRBJ2-2, with unresolved D. V was trimmed by 0 bases and J by 4 bases, leaving 12 bases between them. The CDR3 is made up of 15 amino acids. CDR1 and CDR2 from the germline V gene are GTSNPN and SVGIG (reference sequence). CDR3 in DNA: TGTGCCTGGAGTGTAACGTGGACGGGCACCGGGGAGCTGTTTTTT. Protein: CAWSVTWTGTGELFF.

This clone was counted once. The chain couples TRBV4-3 to TRBJ2-3, with 9 bases lining up with TRBD1. This CDR3 comprises 20 residues. Germline V gene sequence: CDR1 LGHNA, CDR2 YSLEER. J gave up 1 base and V 0 bases, and 14 bases lay outside the gene matches. CDR3 protein: CASSQDIPSRDRAGTDTQYF. CDR3 nucleotides: TGCGCCAGCAGCCAAGATATCCCGTCCCGGGACAGGGCCGGCACAGATACGCAGTATTTT.

V is TRBV19 and J is TRBJ1-5, with 8 bases matching TRBD1. Germline-derived CDR1 and CDR2 are LNHDA and SQIVND (reference sequence). This CDR3 contains 16 residues. V lost 0 bases and J lost 6; bases outside the gene matches: 7. As DNA, the CDR3 is TGTGCCAGTAGTATAGATCGCACAGGGGGGGCTCAGCCCCAGCATTTT. Protein: CASSIDRTGGAQPQHF.

The chain is built from TRBV7-9 and TRBJ1-2; maybe TRBD1 (6 bases). Germline lookup yields CDR1 SEHNR and CDR2 FQNEAQ (reference sequence). The CDR3 consists of 15 residues. Trimming shortened V by 5 bases and J by 5 bases, and 18 bases separated the two germline ends. The CDR3 bases are TGTGCCAGCAGCCCACGGGGGGGCAGGGGATATGGCTACACCTTC. Translating it yields CASSPRGGRGYGYTF.

The J gene is TRBJ1-2, the V gene TRBV11-2; D not resolved. Germline-derived CDR1 and CDR2 are SGHAT and FQNNGV. CDR3 length: 14 residues. V lost 2 bases to trimming and J lost 1 base, with 8 bases between them. DNA of the CDR3: TGTGCCAGCAGCTTAATCGATAATAACTATGGCTACACCTTC. Its translation is CASSLIDNNYGYTF.

This chain connects TRBV19 to TRBJ1-1, with D maybe TRBD1 (5 bases). The CDR3 runs 15 residues. The V and J ends lost 6 bases and 0 bases respectively, with 14 bases between them. The V gene's germline CDR1 is LNHDA and CDR2 SQIVND (reference sequence). This CDR3 is CASRSRGRMNTEAFF. For the CDR3, the DNA is TGTGCCAGTAGGAGCCGGGGACGGATGAACACTGAAGCTTTCTTT.

The chain joins TRBV29-1 to TRBJ1-2; a possible D gene is TRBD1 (6 bases). This CDR3 is built from 13 residues. The V and J ends lost 6 bases and 4 bases respectively, with 15 bases between them. Germline CDR1 and CDR2: SQVTM and ANQGSEA. In DNA, the CDR3 is TGCAGCGTCCGGGACGAACAGGGCTATGGCTACACCTTC. This sequence encodes CSVRDEQGYGYTF. The full variable domain, its missing parts supplied by reference TRBV29-1 and TRBJ1-2, is SAVISQKPSRDICQRGTSLTIQCQVDSQVTMMFWYRQQPGQSLTLIATANQGSEATYESGFVIDKFPISRPNLTFSTLTVSNMSPEDSSIYLCSVRDEQGYGYTFGSGTRLTVV.

V and J are TRBV5-4 and TRBJ2-7; D gene ambiguous. Between the trimmed V and J ends, which lost 2 bases and 5 bases, there was a span of 11 bases. Germline lookup yields CDR1 SGHNT and CDR2 YYREEE (reference sequence). CDR3 size: 13 residues. CDR3 in amino acids: CASSLVSVNEQYF. As DNA, the CDR3 is TGTGCCAGCAGCTTAGTATCCGTTAACGAGCAGTACTTC.

The V and J genes are TRBV9 and TRBJ1-6; maybe TRBD1 (5 bases). This CDR3 contains 15 residues. Germline CDR1 reads SGDLS; CDR2 reads YYNGEE. Trimming took off 3 bases at V and 7 bases at J, with 14 bases between the two ends. CDR3 amino acids: CASSESGTVNSPLHF. In nucleotides, the CDR3 is TGTGCCAGCAGCGAAAGCGGGACGGTCAATTCACCCCTCCACTTT. The full variable domain, completed using reference TRBV9 and TRBJ1-6, is DSGVTQTPKHLITATGQRVTLRCSPRSGDLSVYWYQQSLDQGLQFLIQYYNGEERAKGNILERFSAQQFPDLHSELNLSSLELGDSALYFCASSESGTVNSPLHFGNGTRLTVT.

J is TRBJ1-2 and V is TRBV9; 8 bases are a match to TRBD1. Looked up from germline, CDR1 is SGDLS and CDR2 is YYNGEE. CDR3 length equals 16 residues. The V and J ends lost 3 bases and 2 bases, in that order; junction bases with no gene match: 9. The CDR3 DNA is TGTGCCAGCAGCGGCCGGACAGGGAGGTCGAACTATGGCTACACCTTC. This translates into CASSGRTGRSNYGYTF. The full variable domain, with the rest looked up from reference TRBV9 and TRBJ1-2, is DSGVTQTPKHLITATGQRVTLRCSPRSGDLSVYWYQQSLDQGLQFLIQYYNGEERAKGNILERFSAQQFPDLHSELNLSSLELGDSALYFCASSGRTGRSNYGYTFGSGTRLTVV.

The chain has TRBV18 and TRBJ2-3; D uncertain. This CDR3 is built from 16 residues. Looked up from germline, CDR1 is KGHSH and CDR2 is LQKENI. Trimming took 3 bases from V and 1 from J, leaving 14 bases between them. In DNA form, the CDR3 reads TGTGCCAGCTCACCGGGATCCTCAGGAGGCACAGATACGCAGTATTTT. Translation gives CASSPGSSGGTDTQYF.

The rearrangement uses TRBV2 and TRBJ1-1; D uncertain. Germline V gene data show CDR1 as SNHLY and CDR2 as FYNNEI. V lost 2 bases to trimming and J lost 0 bases, with 16 bases between them. The CDR3 runs to 17 residues. CDR3 residues: CASSENEGLIVNTEAFF. The CDR3 DNA follows: TGTGCCAGCAGTGAAAATGAGGGTTTAATAGTGAACACTGAAGCTTTCTTT. Looking up the rest from reference TRBV2 and TRBJ1-1 gives the full variable domain: EPEVTQTPSHQVTQMGQEVILRCVPISNHLYFYWYRQILGQKVEFLVSFYNNEISEKSEIFDDQFSVERPDGSNFTLKIRSTKLEDSAMYFCASSENEGLIVNTEAFFGQGTRLTVV.

The DNA for the CDR3 is TGTGCCAGTAGTATAACTTCAGGGGACAGGGGACAGGGGAGCTCCTACGAGCAGTACTTC. Amino acid sequence: CASSITSGDRGQGSSYEQYF. V usage is TRBV19 and J usage is TRBJ2-7; 10 bases fit TRBD1. The CDR3 spans 20 residues. From germline, CDR1 is LNHDA and CDR2 SQIVND (reference sequence). V lost 2 bases, J lost 0 bases, and 16 bases stayed unmatched.

This clone occurred once. V usage is TRBV11-1 and J usage is TRBJ1-3; D gene uncertain. Trimming took 4 bases from V and 0 from J, leaving 13 bases between them. The CDR3 is 16 amino acids. Germline CDR1 SGHAT, CDR2 FQDESV (reference sequence). CDR3 bases: TGTGCCAGCAGCTATTGGGCAGAGCACTCTGGAAACACCATATATTTT. It yields the protein CASSYWAEHSGNTIYF. Full variable domain (rest looked up from reference TRBV11-1 and TRBJ1-3): EAEVAQSPRYKITEKSQAVAFWCDPISGHATLYWYRQILGQGPELLVQFQDESVVDDSQLPKDRFSAERLKGVDSTLKIQPAELGDSAMYLCASSYWAEHSGNTIYFGEGSWLTVV.

The CDR3 DNA reads as TGTGCCAGCAGCTTAGGCCAGTTAAGCACAGATACGCAGTATTTT. Translating it yields CASSLGQLSTDTQYF. This chain uses TRBV13 with TRBJ2-3; the D is unclear. Looked up from germline, CDR1 is PRHDT and CDR2 is FYEKMQ (reference sequence). With 0 bases removed from V and 0 bases from J, the gap between germline ends came to 7 bases. The CDR3 has 15 residues.

The rearrangement links TRBV11-2 to TRBJ1-6; 9 nucleotides align to TRBD1. Germline values: CDR1 SGHAT, CDR2 FQNNGV. J was trimmed by 8 bases and V by 5 bases; bases with no gene match: 10. The CDR3 is made up of 16 amino acids. DNA for the CDR3: TGTGCCAGCAGCCGCACACCGACAGGGGGAGATTCACCCCTCCACTTT. Protein: CASSRTPTGGDSPLHF.

The chain joins TRBV19 to TRBJ1-5, with D possibly matching TRBD1 (5 bases). Per germline, CDR1 LNHDA and CDR2 SQIVND (reference sequence). The V end lost 3 bases, the J end lost 5 bases, and 14 bases lay between the germline ends. The CDR3 totals 15 residues. DNA for the CDR3: TGTGCCAGTAGTATTATCAGGGCAGCGCATCAGCCCCAGCATTTT. Translating it yields CASSIIRAAHQPQHF. Supplemented by reference TRBV19 and TRBJ1-5, the full variable domain reads DGGITQSPKYLFRKEGQNVTLSCEQNLNHDAMYWYRQDPGQGLRLIYYSQIVNDFQKGDIAEGYSVSREKKESFPLTVTSAQKNPTAFYLCASSIIRAAHQPQHFGDGTRLSIL.

The V gene is TRBV6-5, the J gene TRBJ1-1; TRBD1 agrees at 7 bases. Germline V lookup: CDR1 MNHEY, CDR2 SVGAGI. Trimming at V came to 4 bases and at J to 0 bases, leaving 2 bases not matched to a gene. The CDR3 contains 14 residues. CDR3 residues: CASSLTGVNTEAFF. The CDR3 coding sequence is TGTGCCAGCAGTTTAACAGGGGTGAACACTGAAGCTTTCTTT.

V is TRBV5-4 and J is TRBJ2-3, with 8 bases identical to TRBD2. The CDR3 runs to 15 residues. In germline, CDR1 is SGHNT, CDR2 YYREEE (reference sequence). V lost 3 bases, J lost 3 bases, and 6 bases stayed unmatched. CDR3 in amino acids: CASSYRGGQTDTQYF. For the CDR3, the DNA is TGTGCCAGCAGCTACCGGGGGGGCCAGACAGATACGCAGTATTTT.